This TCR beta chain was sequenced for a study of blood T cell repertoires in COVID-19. Study at large: Collection of acute and convalescent COVID-19 samples took place in the United States, Italy and Spain. T cells, B-cell-depleted T cells, or PBMCs provided the cDNA or gDNA that served as material.

As processed by the authors: Reference gene primers were amplified, and this amplification served to estimate nucleated cell counts. Using immunoSEQ multiplex PCR, the repertoire was profiled, and TCRdb retains in-frame clones only, with some absent. The V and J calls and the clone size are those of that table, but D and trimming were determined from the DNA. Of approximately 170,000 clones listed, 70% to 90% are singletons. The CDR3 covers 13 residues. Germline loops: CDR1 SGHTA, CDR2 FQGNSA. Trimming at V came to 4 bases and at J to 8 bases, leaving 5 bases not matched to a gene. The sequenced material came from peripheral blood. The sequence came from a woman in her 70s with acute or convalescent COVID-19. The V gene is TRBV7-2, the J gene TRBJ1-2; 9 nucleotides agree with TRBD1. Here the CDR3 DNA reads TGTGCCAGCAGCTACCGGGACAGGGTCGGCTACACCTTC. The encoded protein is CASSYRDRVGYTF.